The 14 T cell receptor beta chains below were found in one sample sequenced in a study of regulatory T cells in long-lasting Graves disease. According to the study, TCR beta libraries were built with iRepertoire HTBI primers and CDR3-region Arm-PCR. One entry per CDR3 protein, called by TCRdb with MiXCR from the multiplex PCR reads. The data hold about half a million distinct CDR3 sequences, with roughly 23% observed a single time. As to time point: persistent/refractory GD, antithyroid drugs over 5 years with positive TRAb. Extracted PBMC RNA gave rise to the TCR library. The sequenced sample was peripheral blood mononuclear cells (PBMCs), obtained when the disease was refractory, from a patient treated with antithyroid drugs. The receptor source for this set is a female donor with Graves disease.

This clonotype was recorded many times. The genes are TRBV28 and TRBJ2-2; D may be TRBD1 (6 bases). V was cut by 6 bases and J by 6 bases, with 17 bases left in between. Germline V gene data show CDR1 as MDHEN and CDR2 as SYDVKM. The CDR3 spans 15 residues. The CDR3 nucleotides are TGTGCCAGCAGAATTTCACAGGGAACCTCCGGGGAGCTGTTTTTT. Translation gives CASRISQGTSGELFF.

V and J are TRBV4-1 and TRBJ2-5; D may be TRBD2 (5 bases). V was clipped by 4 bases and J by 5 bases, with 14 bases between them. The CDR3 loop spans 14 amino acids. Looked up from germline, CDR1 is MGHRA and CDR2 is YSYEKL. CDR3 sequence reads: CASSLSDSGETQYF. Written as DNA, the CDR3 is TGCGCCAGCAGCCTATCCGACTCGGGGGAGACCCAGTACTTC.

V gene TRBV10-3 combines with J gene TRBJ2-6; a weak D match, TRBD1 (6 bases). Trimming stripped 6 bases from V and 4 bases from J, with 10 bases between. Germline V gene data show CDR1 as ENHRY and CDR2 as SYGVKD. The CDR3 runs to 14 residues. The DNA of the CDR3 is TGTGCCATCAGCACAGGGTCCGGGGCCAACGTCCTGACTTTC. Translating it yields CAISTGSGANVLTF.

The chain recombines TRBV4-3 with TRBJ1-4, with D unresolved. Trimming pared 1 base from V and 1 base from J, leaving 10 bases between. Germline V CDR1 and CDR2: LGHNA, YSLEER. This CDR3 is 16 amino acids long. The CDR3 DNA follows: TGCGCCAGCAGCCAAGGCGTAGTAGGAACTAATGAAAAACTGTTTTTT. This sequence encodes CASSQGVVGTNEKLFF.

The chain recombines TRBV20-1 with TRBJ2-7; D remains ambiguous. With 6 bases removed from V and 1 base from J, the gap between germline ends came to 22 bases. This CDR3 is built from 16 residues. Germline V CDR1 and CDR2: DFQATT, SNEGSKA (reference sequence). The CDR3 reads CSASGRISPQSYEQYF. The CDR3 DNA is TGCAGTGCCAGTGGACGGATAAGCCCTCAGTCCTACGAGCAGTACTTC.

This chain uses TRBV27 with TRBJ2-2; 8 bases map to TRBD1. Germline values: CDR1 MNHEY, CDR2 SMNVEV (reference sequence). The trim removed 9 bases at V and 5 bases at J, leaving 2 bases unmatched. This CDR3 has 12 amino acids. CDR3 in DNA: TGTGCCAGTCAGGGGGCAACCGGGGAGCTGTTTTTT. It specifies CASQGATGELFF.

This clonotype has a handful of counts. The chain has TRBV20-1 and TRBJ2-7; perhaps TRBD2 as D (6 bases). This CDR3 has 13 amino acids. From germline, CDR1 is DFQATT and CDR2 SNEGSKA (reference sequence). Between the trimmed V and J ends, which lost 6 bases and 3 bases, there was a span of 15 bases. The chain's CDR3 is CSADPGLGYEQYF. DNA of the CDR3: TGCAGTGCGGATCCGGGACTCGGCTACGAGCAGTACTTC.

This clonotype was detected once. Since a far larger clone is one base different, this is likely a read error. V is TRBV6-1 and J is TRBJ2-7; TRBD1 is a possible D gene (5 bases). CDR1 is MNHNS, CDR2 SASEGT, per germline. This CDR3 spans 15 amino acids. Trimming removed 7 bases from V and 2 bases from J, with 18 bases in between. CDR3 in amino acids: CASNPLGQAPYEQYF. The CDR3 DNA reads as TGTGCCAGCAACCCCCTGGGGCAAGCCCCCTACGAGCAGTACTTC.

As DNA, the CDR3 is TGTGCCATGTCCGAACAGGGGAACTATGGCTACACCTTC. Translating gives CAMSEQGNYGYTF. The V call is TRBV10-3, the J call TRBJ1-2; 7 bases are a match to TRBD1. V shed 9 bases, J shed 2 bases, and the junction held 6 bases outside the gene matches. The CDR3 length is 13 residues. The germline CDR1 and CDR2 sequences are ENHRY and SYGVKD.

The rearrangement links TRBV2 to TRBJ2-1; possibly TRBD1 for D (6 bases). From germline, CDR1 is SNHLY and CDR2 FYNNEI. The CDR3 length is 13 residues. Trimming removed 6 bases from V and 2 bases from J, with 8 bases in between. The CDR3 DNA is TGTGCCAGCAGCGGACAGACCTACAATGAGCAGTTCTTC. Residues: CASSGQTYNEQFF.

There are a few counts of this clonotype. The chain combines TRBV19 with TRBJ1-4, with D possibly matching TRBD1 (5 bases). Germline CDR1 reads LNHDA; CDR2 reads SQIVND (reference sequence). CDR3 length equals 17 residues. V was pared by 5 bases and J by 0 bases, with 16 bases between. The CDR3 coding sequence is TGTGCCAGTAGTGTAACAGGAAGAAGTGCAACTAATGAAAAACTGTTTTTT. It translates to CASSVTGRSATNEKLFF.

This clonotype was recorded many times. The chain recombines TRBV6-1 with TRBJ2-5; either TRBD1 or TRBD2 may supply D (5 bases each). Germline values: CDR1 MNHNS, CDR2 SASEGT. V shed 4 bases and J shed 5 bases, with 17 bases lying between them. This CDR3 spans 15 amino acids. In DNA, the CDR3 is TGTGCCAGCAGTGTGGACTCGTACAAGGGGGAGACCCAGTACTTC. It specifies CASSVDSYKGETQYF.

This clonotype was counted only a few times. This chain uses TRBV20-1 with TRBJ1-6; D may be TRBD1 (6 bases). With 1 base removed from V and 9 bases from J, the gap between germline ends came to 10 bases. This CDR3 has 13 amino acids. Germline V gives CDR1 DFQATT, CDR2 SNEGSKA (reference sequence). The CDR3, as DNA: TGCAGTGCTAGAGGGGGGCTCAGTTCACCCCTCCACTTT. Residues: CSARGGLSSPLHF.

The CDR3 DNA reads TGTGCCAGCAGTTACTCGATACACGGCGAGCAGTACTTC. Protein: CASSYSIHGEQYF. The gene calls are TRBV6-2 or TRBV6-3 and TRBJ2-7; D is unclear. CDR1 and CDR2 from the germline V gene are MNHEY and SVGEGT. CDR3 length: 13 residues. V was cut by 0 bases and J by 6 bases, with 9 bases left in between.